Listed here are 22 T cell receptor beta chains from one sample, sequenced in a study of OX40 agonist ivuxolimab in advanced cancers. The data were produced by immunoSEQ multiplex PCR, yet TCRdb's version contains in-frame clones alone and is incomplete. Of roughly 25,000 clones in the sample, roughly 80% were seen once. The source was CD4+ or CD8+ T cells sorted from blood, collected in a trial of the OX40 agonist ivuxolimab. The receptor set was obtained from an adult with an advanced solid tumor such as melanoma, head and neck, liver or kidney cancer.

The genes are TRBV6-1 and TRBJ2-1; D remains unclear. There are 12 residues in the CDR3. Looked up from germline, CDR1 is MNHNS and CDR2 is SASEGT. Trimming took off 2 bases at V and 9 bases at J, with 8 bases between the two ends. The CDR3 protein is CASSEYRAEQFF. In DNA, the CDR3 is TGTGCCAGCAGTGAATATCGGGCTGAGCAGTTCTTC.

V is TRBV6-5 and J is TRBJ1-4, with D hard to call. The CDR3 has 14 residues. V was shortened by 6 bases and J by 4 bases, with 12 bases between the two germline ends. Germline CDR1 MNHEY, CDR2 SVGAGI. The CDR3 nucleotides are TGTGCCAGCAGCGTGGGCAGATATAATGAAAAACTGTTTTTT. Its protein product is CASSVGRYNEKLFF.

This chain connects TRBV9 to TRBJ2-7; unclear D gene. There are 13 residues in the CDR3. Per the germline V gene, CDR1 is SGDLS and CDR2 is YYNGEE. With 9 bases removed from V and 3 bases from J, the gap between germline ends came to 16 bases. In DNA form, the CDR3 reads TGTGCCAACGTTGAAGACATGGACTACGAGCAGTACTTC. Amino acids: CANVEDMDYEQYF.

The chain joins TRBV10-3 to TRBJ2-2; 8 bases map to TRBD1. The germline V gene encodes CDR1 ENHRY and CDR2 SYGVKD. The V and J ends lost 10 bases and 7 bases, in that order; junction bases with no gene match: 8. This CDR3 region has 13 residues. CDR3 sequence: CATSDREGGELFF. In nucleotides, the CDR3 is TGTGCCACCTCGGACAGGGAAGGCGGGGAGCTGTTTTTT.

The CDR3 coding sequence is TGTGCCAGCAGCGTAGGGACTAGCGGACACAATGAGCAGTTCTTC. Its translation: CASSVGTSGHNEQFF. The chain couples TRBV9 to TRBJ2-1; TRBD2 agrees at 10 bases. V shed 0 bases and J 5 bases; nucleotides not matched to a gene: 2. Germline loops: CDR1 SGDLS, CDR2 YYNGEE. CDR3 length: 15 amino acids.

The genes are TRBV4-2 and TRBJ2-3; 10 bases match TRBD2. The CDR3 consists of 17 residues. Germline CDR1 is LGHNA and CDR2 is YNFKEQ. The V and J ends lost 0 bases and 5 bases, in that order; junction bases with no gene match: 8. CDR3 nucleotide sequence: TGTGCCAGCAGCCAAGATCGTAATAGCGGGGGGAGAGATACGCAGTATTTT. Its protein is CASSQDRNSGGRDTQYF.

The V and J genes are TRBV5-5 and TRBJ1-3; no reliable D call. Germline V gene sequence: CDR1 SGHKS, CDR2 YYEKEE (reference sequence). Trimming removed 3 bases from V and 4 bases from J, with 8 bases in between. CDR3 length equals 13 residues. CDR3 sequence reads: CASSYLTGNTIYF. In DNA, the CDR3 is TGTGCCAGCAGCTATTTGACCGGAAACACCATATATTTT.

The rearrangement joins TRBV28 to TRBJ2-2; 8 bases map to TRBD1. J was trimmed by 7 bases and V by 6 bases; bases with no gene match: 7. Germline V lookup: CDR1 MDHEN, CDR2 SYDVKM. The CDR3 loop spans 14 amino acids. The CDR3 sequence: CASRTRGRGGELFF. Here the CDR3 DNA reads TGTGCCAGCAGAACCAGGGGGCGGGGCGGGGAGCTGTTTTTT.

The chain combines TRBV9 with TRBJ2-5; no firm D call. The CDR3 totals 13 residues. Germline CDR1 reads SGDLS; CDR2 reads YYNGEE. V was pared by 0 bases and J by 2 bases, with 5 bases between. CDR3 coding DNA: TGTGCCAGCAGCGTAGAGTCTCAAGAGACCCAGTACTTC. It is translated as CASSVESQETQYF.

V and J are TRBV2 and TRBJ1-5, with 8 bases that match TRBD1. Germline values: CDR1 SNHLY, CDR2 FYNNEI. CDR3 length: 14 residues. The junction had 6 bases not matched to a gene; V was cut back by 5 bases and J by 6 bases. CDR3 amino acids: CASSLDRGGQPQHF. The CDR3 DNA is TGTGCCAGCAGTCTAGACAGGGGAGGTCAGCCCCAGCATTTT.

The chain links TRBV28 to TRBJ1-1; D ambiguous. Trimming took off 5 bases at V and 11 bases at J, with 15 bases between the two ends. Germline-derived CDR1 and CDR2 are MDHEN and SYDVKM. The CDR3 contains 12 residues. The CDR3 spells CASSPPHGEAFF. CDR3 DNA: TGTGCCAGCAGTCCCCCCCATGGGGAGGCTTTCTTT. Drawing the rest from reference TRBV28 and TRBJ1-1, the complete variable domain is DVKVTQSSRYLVKRTGEKVFLECVQDMDHENMFWYRQDPGLGLRLIYFSYDVKMKEKGDIPEGYSVSREKKERFSLILESASTNQTSMYLCASSPPHGEAFFGQGTRLTVV.

This clone was detected only a few times. The J gene is TRBJ1-1, the V gene TRBV28; TRBD1 matches 8 bases. Per the germline V gene, CDR1 is MDHEN and CDR2 is SYDVKM. The CDR3 extends over 15 amino acids. The J segment lost 6 bases and the V segment lost 7 bases, leaving 13 bases of the junction unmatched. The CDR3 DNA follows: TGTGCCAGCATTCCTAGAAGGCAGGGGGCGCCTGAAGCTTTCTTT. It encodes CASIPRRQGAPEAFF.

This clone appeared once. The V and J genes are TRBV5-1 and TRBJ2-5; D unclear. Trimming took off 4 bases at V and 1 base at J, with 14 bases between the two ends. The CDR3 contains 15 residues. Per germline, CDR1 SGHRS and CDR2 YFSETQ. This CDR3 is CASSALIYAQETQYF. Here the CDR3 DNA reads TGCGCCAGCAGCGCCCTAATTTACGCCCAAGAGACCCAGTACTTC.

This clone was picked up one time. The V gene is TRBV7-3, the J gene TRBJ2-3; D ambiguous. The CDR3 extends over 14 amino acids. CDR1 SGHTA and CDR2 FQGTGA come from the germline V gene. The V and J ends lost 6 bases and 2 bases respectively, with 12 bases between them. CDR3 nucleotides: TGTGCCAGCAGGCCCGGAGAATTCACAGATACGCAGTATTTT. Its translation is CASRPGEFTDTQYF.

The rearrangement uses TRBV19 and TRBJ2-1; TRBD1 agrees at 8 bases. This CDR3 has 15 residues. The germline CDR1 and CDR2 sequences are LNHDA and SQIVND (reference sequence). The V and J ends lost 5 bases and 0 bases, in that order; junction bases with no gene match: 3. The CDR3 sequence is CASSDRGHSYNEQFF. The CDR3 coding sequence is TGTGCCAGTAGTGACAGGGGACACTCCTACAATGAGCAGTTCTTC.

The V gene is TRBV4-3, the J gene TRBJ2-7, with TRBD2 identical over 12 bases. CDR3 size: 15 residues. Germline CDR1 and CDR2: LGHNA and YSLEER. V lost 1 base, J lost 5 bases, and 3 bases stayed unmatched. The CDR3 reads CASSQVTSGSNEQYF. The CDR3 DNA follows: TGCGCCAGCAGCCAAGTGACTAGCGGGAGCAACGAGCAGTACTTC.

This chain links TRBV5-1 with TRBJ2-1, with D maybe TRBD1 (6 bases). V was clipped by 5 bases and J by 5 bases, with 14 bases between them. CDR1 is SGHRS, CDR2 YFSETQ, per germline. The CDR3 spans 14 residues. For the CDR3, the DNA is TGCGCCAGCAGTGGGGACAACTTCGACAATGAGCAGTTCTTC. It yields the protein CASSGDNFDNEQFF.

This chain connects TRBV27 to TRBJ1-4, with a weak D call TRBD1 (6 bases). Germline V gives CDR1 MNHEY, CDR2 SMNVEV (reference sequence). The CDR3 is 15 amino acids. Trimming removed 4 bases at V and 4 bases at J, with 13 bases between. CDR3 bases: TGTGCCAGCAGTTCGCTGACAGGACGTAATGAAAAACTGTTTTTT. Protein product: CASSSLTGRNEKLFF. Based on the CDR3 plus reference TRBV27 and TRBJ1-4, the full variable domain is EAQVTQNPRYLITVTGKKLTVTCSQNMNHEYMSWYRQDPGLGLRQIYYSMNVEVTDKGDVPEGYKVSRKEKRNFPLILESPSPNQTSLYFCASSSLTGRNEKLFFGSGTQLSVL.

This chain uses TRBV7-8 with TRBJ1-5, with D perhaps TRBD1 (6 bases). V lost 5 bases, J lost 0 bases, and 14 bases lay in between. Germline V gene lookup returns CDR1 SGHVS and CDR2 FQNEAQ. CDR3 length: 16 residues. The CDR3 DNA reads as TGTGCCAGCAGCCGAGCCCGGGACACTAGCAATCAGCCCCAGCATTTT. As protein: CASSRARDTSNQPQHF. Filled out from reference TRBV7-8 and TRBJ1-5, the complete variable domain reads GAGVSQSPRYKVAKRGQDVALRCDPISGHVSLFWYQQALGQGPEFLTYFQNEAQLDKSGLPSDRFFAERPEGSVSTLKIQRTQQEDSAVYLCASSRARDTSNQPQHFGDGTRLSIL.

This chain connects TRBV5-1 to TRBJ2-3; D remains unclear. Deletions cut 4 bases from V and 0 bases from J, with 12 bases between. This CDR3 is 15 amino acids long. Per germline, CDR1 SGHRS and CDR2 YFSETQ. The CDR3 sequence is CASSEDGYSTDTQYF. CDR3 sequence (DNA): TGCGCCAGCAGCGAGGACGGATATAGCACAGATACGCAGTATTTT.

CDR3 loop: CASSVEGRKTEAFF. In nucleotides, the CDR3 is TGTGCCAGCAGCGTAGAAGGCAGGAAAACTGAAGCTTTCTTT. V usage is TRBV9 and J usage is TRBJ1-1, with no clear D. This CDR3 has 14 amino acids. Trimming took 0 bases from V and 5 from J, leaving 11 bases between them. The germline gives CDR1 SGDLS, CDR2 YYNGEE.

This chain joins TRBV28 and TRBJ2-2, with 11 bases identical to TRBD2. CDR3 size: 17 residues. V was pared by 7 bases and J by 0 bases, with 7 bases of the junction left unmatched. Germline loops: CDR1 MDHEN, CDR2 SYDVKM. CDR3: CASILAGGTANTGELFF. For the CDR3, the DNA is TGTGCCAGCATCTTAGCGGGAGGGACCGCGAACACCGGGGAGCTGTTTTTT.